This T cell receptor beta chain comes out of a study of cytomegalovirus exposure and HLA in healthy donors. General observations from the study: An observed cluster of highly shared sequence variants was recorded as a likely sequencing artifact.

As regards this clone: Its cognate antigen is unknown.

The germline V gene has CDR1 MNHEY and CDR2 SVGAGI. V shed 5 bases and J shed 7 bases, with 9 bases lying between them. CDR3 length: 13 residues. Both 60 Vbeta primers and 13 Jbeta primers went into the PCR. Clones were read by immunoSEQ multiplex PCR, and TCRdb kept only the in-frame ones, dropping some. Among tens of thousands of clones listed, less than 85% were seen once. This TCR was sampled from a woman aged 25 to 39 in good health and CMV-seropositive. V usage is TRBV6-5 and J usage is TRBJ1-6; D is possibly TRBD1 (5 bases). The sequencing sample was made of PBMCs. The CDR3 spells CASSNDRNSPLHF. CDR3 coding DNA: TGTGCCAGCAGTAACGACAGAAATTCACCCCTCCACTTT.